This T cell receptor (beta chain) was captured in a study of T-cell memory formation after mild COVID-19. General observations from the study: A subset of responding clones appeared in pre-infection memory, suggesting cross-reactive memory joined. Clones that contracted from day 15 to 85 had balanced CD4/CD8; later expanders were CD4+ biased.

Notes on this clonotype: Its specificity is not known.

V was shortened by 2 bases and J by 0 bases, with 9 bases between the two germline ends. CDR1 is SNHLY, CDR2 FYNNEI, per germline. The CDR3 is 15 residues long. The authors produced TCR alpha and TCR beta cDNA libraries with sample barcodes and UMIs by 5'RACE using constant-segment primers. MiXCR was run by TCRdb on the 5' RACE reads, yielding one entry per CDR3 protein. The sample yields 240,000 or so distinct CDR3 sequences, 8.5% to 9.5% seen once. J is TRBJ2-3 and V is TRBV2; weak D call: TRBD1 (5 bases). The source is a man aged 18 to 29 who had mild COVID-19 (a few samples of this study predate the infection). Cell type and time point are not known. The sequenced material came from PBMCs or a T cell subset sorted from them (not recorded which). CDR3 region: CASSEIRASTDTQYF. CDR3 nucleotide sequence: TGTGCCAGCAGTGAAATCAGGGCTAGCACAGATACGCAGTATTTT.